This T cell receptor (beta chain) emerged from a study of blood T cell repertoires in COVID-19. Overall study: Some COVID-19 samples were acute and others convalescent; all came from the United States, Italy and Spain. T cells, B-cell-depleted T cells, or PBMCs supplied cDNA or gDNA.

The CDR3 is 15 amino acids. Trimming removed 0 bases from V and 1 base from J, with 8 bases in between. Germline CDR1 reads SGHKS; CDR2 reads YYEKEE (reference sequence). Authors' data handling: Using reference gene primer amplification, nucleated cell counts were estimated. The data were produced by immunoSEQ multiplex PCR, yet TCRdb's version contains in-frame clones alone and is incomplete. V, J and clone size derive from that table, while D and trimming were established from the DNA sequence. This sample has 95,000 to 150,000 clones, with more than 70% found just once. Sample: peripheral blood. The TCR originated in a human donor in a cohort sampled during active COVID-19. The chain links TRBV5-5 to TRBJ1-5, with a weak D call TRBD1 (5 bases). The CDR3 DNA sequence: TGTGCCAGCAGCTTGGTGGGGCTGAGCAATCAGCCCCAGCATTTT. Translation: CASSLVGLSNQPQHF.